This note documents a single TCR beta chain sequence. Its antigen remains unknown. V shed 3 bases and J shed 0 bases, with 12 bases lying between them. Germline lookup yields CDR1 DFQATT and CDR2 SNEGSKA (reference sequence). The CDR3 spans 15 residues. This record comes from a study of CD8+CD57+ T cells in acquired aplastic anemia. Overall study results and limits: Patients and controls were found to share around 30 CD8+ CDR3 sequences.

Profiles of TCR beta VDJ and CDR3 were generated from a genomic DNA template. TCRdb passed the reads through MiXCR, listing each CDR3 protein once. The table lists 200,000 or so distinct CDR3 sequences, around 65% of them singletons. The sample consisted of sorted CD4+, CD8+, or CD8+CD57+ T cells (not recorded which) from PBMCs. The gene calls are TRBV20-1 and TRBJ2-1; D may be TRBD2 (6 bases). The sequence came from a human donor with severe aplastic anemia or a healthy control (not recorded which). CDR3 protein: CSASASDISYNEQFF. The CDR3 DNA reads as TGCAGTGCTAGTGCTAGCGACATCTCCTACAATGAGCAGTTCTTC.